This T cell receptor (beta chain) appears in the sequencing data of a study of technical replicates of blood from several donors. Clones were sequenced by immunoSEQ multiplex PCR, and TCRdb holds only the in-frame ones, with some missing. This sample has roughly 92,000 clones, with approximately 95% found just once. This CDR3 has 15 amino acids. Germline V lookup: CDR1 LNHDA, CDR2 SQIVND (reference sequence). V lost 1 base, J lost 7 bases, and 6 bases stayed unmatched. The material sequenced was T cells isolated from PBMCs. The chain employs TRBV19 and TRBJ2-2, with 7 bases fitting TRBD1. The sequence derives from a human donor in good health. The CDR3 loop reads CASSIGQGGIGELFF. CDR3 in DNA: TGTGCCAGTAGTATAGGACAGGGTGGAATCGGGGAGCTGTTTTTT.